The 5 T cell receptor beta chains below were found in one sample sequenced in a study of PD-1 blockade in mismatch repair-deficient tumors. Sequenced by immunoSEQ multiplex PCR; TCRdb stores in-frame clones only, minus some. Among about 79,000 clones listed, roughly 80% were seen once. Here the sequenced sample was peripheral blood, taken 44 weeks after starting pembrolizumab. These receptor sequences come from an adult with mismatch repair-deficient cancer.

The rearrangement links TRBV10-3 to TRBJ2-2, with 7 nucleotides matching TRBD2. This CDR3 region has 13 residues. Per germline, CDR1 ENHRY and CDR2 SYGVKD. The CDR3, as DNA: TGTGCAGTACTGCGGGAGATGACCGGGGAGCTGTTTTTT. This translates into CAVLREMTGELFF.

The gene calls are TRBV6-5 and TRBJ1-1; no reliable D call. V was cut by 0 bases and J by 1 base, with 9 bases left in between. This CDR3 has 15 amino acids. Germline CDR1 is MNHEY and CDR2 is SVGAGI. CDR3 nucleotide sequence: TGTGCCAGCAGTTACTCGAAGTCCTCGAACACTGAAGCTTTCTTT. Translated, it gives CASSYSKSSNTEAFF.

This clone was seen just once. This chain connects TRBV7-8 to TRBJ2-7; no clear D. This CDR3 is built from 13 residues. Trimming pared 1 base from V and 2 bases from J, leaving 6 bases between. Germline CDR1 SGHVS, CDR2 FQNEAQ. CDR3 sequence (DNA): TGTGCCAGCAGCTTAGGGCAGCCCTACGAGCAGTACTTC. Protein product: CASSLGQPYEQYF.

J is TRBJ1-1 and V is TRBV19, with 9 bases matching TRBD1. From germline, CDR1 is LNHDA and CDR2 SQIVND (reference sequence). Germline trimming cut 5 bases from V and 4 bases from J; bases unmatched to any gene: 8. The CDR3 length is 15 residues. This chain's CDR3 is CASSLAGTGSTEAFF. As DNA, the CDR3 is TGTGCCAGTAGTCTCGCCGGGACAGGGAGCACTGAAGCTTTCTTT.

CDR3 DNA sequence: TGTGCCAGCAGCACTCGGTGGGAGTCCTACGAGCAGTACTTC. Translation gives CASSTRWESYEQYF. J is TRBJ2-7 and V is TRBV9; a weak D match, TRBD2 (5 bases). The CDR3 contains 14 residues. The germline CDR1 and CDR2 sequences are SGDLS and YYNGEE. V lost 4 bases and J lost 1, with 12 bases in between.